This entry lists 26 T cell receptor beta chains sequenced from one sample in a study of T cells in Graves' hyperthyroidism and ophthalmopathy. Authors of the study amplified TCR beta CDR3 regions from RNA transcripts. The HTBI primer set served for first-round RT-PCR of the TCR CDR3. TCRdb re-called the multiplex PCR reads with MiXCR, one entry per CDR3 protein. The repertoire consists of approximately 400,000 distinct CDR3 sequences, with about 15% occurring once and the leading ten covering approximately 11%. Sequencing used blood. These receptors were collected from a woman between 55 and 75 years old with Graves' hyperthyroidism.

The genes are TRBV2 and TRBJ2-2, with 13 positions matching TRBD2. The V and J ends lost 6 bases and 7 bases, in that order; junction bases with no gene match: 8. Looked up from germline, CDR1 is SNHLY and CDR2 is FYNNEI. This CDR3 contains 16 residues. CDR3 amino acids: CASSSGLAGVGGELFF. Here the CDR3 DNA reads TGTGCCAGCAGCTCAGGACTAGCGGGAGTTGGCGGGGAGCTGTTTTTT.

This clonotype was seen at least ten times. This chain links TRBV12-5 with TRBJ1-1; TRBD1 aligns across 8 bases. The V gene end was trimmed by 3 bases and the J gene end by 0 bases; junction bases not matched to a gene: 12. This CDR3 is 18 amino acids long. CDR1 and CDR2 from the germline V gene are LGHNT and FRNRAP. For the CDR3, the DNA is TGTGCTAGTGGTTTTTATTTGCAGGGGGCGCCGATGAACACTGAAGCTTTCTTT. This gives the protein CASGFYLQGAPMNTEAFF.

There are a few counts of this clonotype. The V call is TRBV12-5, the J call TRBJ2-1; D unclear. Germline CDR1 and CDR2: LGHNT and FRNRAP. This CDR3 comprises 15 residues. The V end lost 3 bases, the J end lost 6 bases, and 15 bases lay between the germline ends. The CDR3 loop reads CASGLRSGVTNEQFF. The DNA of the CDR3 is TGTGCTAGTGGTTTAAGGAGTGGTGTGACCAATGAGCAGTTCTTC.

This clonotype was counted only a few times. The V gene is TRBV27, the J gene TRBJ2-7; 10 bases are shared with TRBD2. The germline V gene has CDR1 MNHEY and CDR2 SMNVEV (reference sequence). The CDR3 loop spans 16 amino acids. With V trimmed by 5 bases and J by 5 bases, 12 bases remained unmatched. The CDR3 bases are TGTGCCAGCAGTCCATACGTAGCGGGAGGAGGGGACGAGCAGTACTTC. Translating it yields CASSPYVAGGGDEQYF.

V is TRBV29-1 and J is TRBJ1-2; no clear D gene. The CDR3 runs to 10 residues. V lost 7 bases, J lost 7 bases, and 10 bases lay in between. CDR1 and CDR2 (germline): SQVTM, ANQGSEA. CDR3 in amino acids: CSGEDGGYTF. The CDR3 nucleotides are TGCAGCGGAGAAGACGGTGGCTACACCTTC.

The chain joins TRBV24-1 to TRBJ2-7; D perhaps matches TRBD1 (6 bases). The CDR3 has 13 residues. Trimming shortened V by 5 bases and J by 3 bases, and 10 bases separated the two germline ends. Germline CDR1 and CDR2: KGHDR and SFDVKD. The CDR3 spells CATSGEDSYEQYF. CDR3 nucleotides: TGTGCCACCAGTGGAGAGGACAGCTACGAGCAGTACTTC.

Comment on this clonotype: One end of the junction is discordant with germline, which a read error may explain. CDR3 sequence reads: CANSPGQGYYGYTF. CDR3 bases: TGTGCCAACAGTCCGGGACAGGGGTACTATGGCTACACCTTC. The rearrangement links TRBV28 to TRBJ1-2; 10 positions match TRBD1. Looked up from germline, CDR1 is MDHEN and CDR2 is SYDVKM. This CDR3 has 14 amino acids.

The CDR3 is CAWSVQIAGVPEQFF. CDR3 nucleotide sequence: TGTGCCTGGAGTGTACAGATAGCGGGAGTTCCTGAGCAGTTCTTC. The J gene is TRBJ2-1, the V gene TRBV30; 9 bases map to TRBD2. J lost 9 bases, V lost 0 bases, and 9 bases had no gene match. This CDR3 comprises 15 residues. The germline CDR1 and CDR2 sequences are GTSNPN and SVGIG (reference sequence).

This clonotype was seen a few times. The V and J genes are TRBV18 and TRBJ2-5; D perhaps matches TRBD2 (6 bases). Germline V gene data show CDR1 as KGHSH and CDR2 as LQKENI. Trimming took 3 bases from V and 2 from J, leaving 13 bases between them. This CDR3 has 15 amino acids. The DNA of the CDR3 is TGTGCCAGCTCACCCACGGCGGGGATACAAGAGACCCAGTACTTC. Residues: CASSPTAGIQETQYF.

In its sample, this clonotype was seen many times. This rearrangement joins TRBV5-1 to TRBJ1-1; TRBD1 aligns across 7 bases. CDR1 is SGHRS, CDR2 YFSETQ, per germline. The CDR3 consists of 15 residues. V lost 4 bases to trimming and J lost 4 bases; unmatched junction nucleotides: 10. CDR3: CASSPDGRDSTEAFF. The CDR3 nucleotides are TGCGCCAGCAGCCCGGACGGCAGGGACAGCACTGAAGCTTTCTTT. The full variable domain, its missing parts supplied by reference TRBV5-1 and TRBJ1-1, is KAGVTQTPRYLIKTRGQQVTLSCSPISGHRSVSWYQQTPGQGLQFLFEYFSETQRNKGNFPGRFSGRQFSNSRSEMNVSTLELGDSALYLCASSPDGRDSTEAFFGQGTRLTVV.

This clonotype showed up many times. The V call is TRBV30, the J call TRBJ1-5, with 8 nucleotides matching TRBD1. The CDR3 length is 12 residues. V was clipped by 5 bases and J by 7 bases; unmatched bases: 4. The germline CDR1 and CDR2 sequences are GTSNPN and SVGIG (reference sequence). The CDR3 is CAWGQGDQPQHF. The CDR3 DNA follows: TGTGCCTGGGGACAGGGAGACCAGCCCCAGCATTTT.

This clonotype was detected many times. In DNA, the CDR3 is TGTGCCAGCAGCCGGGGACTAGCGGGCAAACACCCCTCCTACGAGCAGTACTTC. The encoded protein is CASSRGLAGKHPSYEQYF. The chain has TRBV11-2 and TRBJ2-7; 12 bases are a match to TRBD2. This CDR3 region has 18 residues. The trim removed 5 bases at V and 0 bases at J, leaving 11 bases unmatched. Germline V CDR1 and CDR2: SGHAT, FQNNGV. The full variable domain, with the rest looked up from reference TRBV11-2 and TRBJ2-7, is EAGVAQSPRYKIIEKRQSVAFWCNPISGHATLYWYQQILGQGPKLLIQFQNNGVVDDSQLPKDRFSAERLKGVDSTLKIQPAKLEDSAVYLCASSRGLAGKHPSYEQYFGPGTRLTVT.

This clonotype was seen ten or more times. This chain links TRBV20-1 with TRBJ2-7; D is uncertain. CDR1 and CDR2 (germline): DFQATT, SNEGSKA (reference sequence). The CDR3 length is 11 residues. With 0 bases removed from V and 6 bases from J, the gap between germline ends came to 6 bases. CDR3 protein: CSAREDREQYF. CDR3 nucleotides: TGCAGTGCTAGAGAGGACCGCGAGCAGTACTTC.

This clonotype has only a few counts. DNA for the CDR3: TGTGCCAGTAGTATAGACCCCCTGTTTAGGCTGGCTTTCTTT. Its protein is CASSIDPLFRLAFF. This chain connects TRBV19 to TRBJ1-1, with D uncertain. The V gene lost 0 bases and the J gene lost 11 bases, with 16 bases spanning the gap. The CDR3 consists of 14 residues. The germline gives CDR1 LNHDA, CDR2 SQIVND (reference sequence).

This clonotype was observed at least ten times. The V and J genes are TRBV12-5 and TRBJ2-1, with TRBD2 matching over 12 bases. Unmatched junction bases numbered 1, after V lost 6 bases and J lost 4 bases. The germline V gene encodes CDR1 LGHNT and CDR2 FRNRAP. The CDR3 loop spans 14 amino acids. The chain's CDR3 is CASGGTSGYNEQFF. Here the CDR3 DNA reads TGTGCTAGTGGCGGGACTAGCGGGTACAATGAGCAGTTCTTC. The full variable domain, completed using reference TRBV12-5 and TRBJ2-1, is DARVTQTPRHKVTEMGQEVTMRCQPILGHNTVFWYRQTMMQGLELLAYFRNRAPLDDSGMPKDRFSAEMPDATLATLKIQPSEPRDSAVYFCASGGTSGYNEQFFGPGTRLTVL.

This clonotype has just a few counts. The chain joins TRBV7-2 to TRBJ2-2, with TRBD2 identical over 10 bases. In germline, CDR1 is SGHTA, CDR2 FQGNSA. This CDR3 comprises 17 residues. Trimming removed 8 bases from V and 2 bases from J; junction bases left unmatched: 11. DNA for the CDR3: TGTGCCAGCTCACTAGCGGGACGCGCTTCAAACACCGGGGAGCTGTTTTTT. This codes for CASSLAGRASNTGELFF. The full variable domain, completed using reference TRBV7-2 and TRBJ2-2, is GAGVSQSPSNKVTEKGKDVELRCDPISGHTALYWYRQSLGQGLEFLIYFQGNSAPDKSGLPSDRFSAERTGGSVSTLTIQRTQQEDSAVYLCASSLAGRASNTGELFFGEGSRLTVL.

This clonotype occurred many times. V is TRBV30 and J is TRBJ2-3, with TRBD2 identical over 11 bases. CDR3 size: 14 residues. J lost 7 bases, V lost 0 bases, and 3 bases had no gene match. Germline assignment: CDR1 GTSNPN and CDR2 SVGIG (reference sequence). CDR3 sequence reads: CAWSVLAGANTQYF. CDR3 nucleotides: TGTGCCTGGAGTGTACTAGCGGGAGCGAATACGCAGTATTTT.

This clonotype was observed at least ten times. The chain employs TRBV29-1 and TRBJ1-1; D uncertain. V lost 5 bases to trimming and J lost 8 bases, with 18 bases between them. CDR3 length: 13 amino acids. Germline V gene lookup returns CDR1 SQVTM and CDR2 ANQGSEA. This CDR3 is CSVRAGLQGEAFF. The DNA of the CDR3 is TGCAGCGTTCGGGCGGGTCTTCAAGGGGAAGCTTTCTTT.

This clonotype appeared many times. The rearrangement joins TRBV2 to TRBJ2-5; D is undetermined. CDR1 and CDR2 (germline): SNHLY, FYNNEI. The CDR3 sequence is 13 residues long. V was pared by 4 bases and J by 2 bases, with 8 bases between. This CDR3 reads CASSGLGQETQYF. CDR3 bases: TGTGCCAGCAGTGGCTTGGGGCAAGAGACCCAGTACTTC.

There are many counts of this clonotype. The chain employs TRBV29-1 and TRBJ2-3; D is uncertain. The V and J ends lost 0 bases and 5 bases respectively, with 18 bases between them. Germline CDR1 and CDR2: SQVTM and ANQGSEA. The CDR3 is 16 residues long. The CDR3 loop reads CSVEDLAGWLEDTQYF. CDR3 nucleotide sequence: TGCAGCGTTGAAGATCTGGCAGGTTGGCTTGAAGATACGCAGTATTTT.

This clonotype was detected ten times or more. J is TRBJ2-1 and V is TRBV7-9; 10 nucleotides match TRBD2. The length of the CDR3 is 14 residues. J was trimmed by 6 bases and V by 1 base; bases with no gene match: 0. The germline CDR1 and CDR2 sequences are SEHNR and FQNEAQ (reference sequence). The CDR3 coding sequence is TGTGCCAGCAGCTTAGTAGCGGGAGGCAATGAGCAGTTCTTC. Its translation: CASSLVAGGNEQFF.

This clonotype was observed at least ten times. The chain employs TRBV10-3 and TRBJ2-3; 9 positions match TRBD2. This CDR3 is 14 amino acids long. V trimming: 6 bases; J trimming: 3 bases; junction bases outside the gene matches: 4. CDR1 and CDR2 (germline): ENHRY, SYGVKD. The CDR3 DNA follows: TGTGCCATCAGCCGACTAGCGGAGACAGATACGCAGTATTTT. Amino acids: CAISRLAETDTQYF.

The V gene is TRBV24-1, the J gene TRBJ2-5, with TRBD1 matching over 8 bases. Germline V gene lookup returns CDR1 KGHDR and CDR2 SFDVKD. After removal of 0 bases from V and 8 bases from J, the junction contained 4 bases not matched to a gene. The CDR3 totals 14 residues. CDR3 nucleotide sequence: TGTGCCACCAGTGATTTGAGACAGGGGATTACCCAGTACTTC. Protein sequence: CATSDLRQGITQYF.

A word on this clonotype: Just one base apart from a much larger clone, this may be a read error. The V and J genes are TRBV28 and TRBJ2-5; 8 positions match TRBD1. V was clipped by 6 bases and J by 4 bases; unmatched bases: 7. Germline CDR1 and CDR2: MDHEN and SYDVKM. The CDR3 loop spans 14 amino acids. DNA for the CDR3: TGTGCCAGCAGACCGGCAGGGGGCCGAGAGACCCAGTACTTC. Translation: CASRPAGGRETQYF.

The chain uses TRBV9 and TRBJ2-5; tentatively, D is TRBD1 (8 bases). Germline CDR1 and CDR2: SGDLS and YYNGEE. CDR3 length equals 15 residues. V was cut by 3 bases and J by 1 base, with 13 bases left in between. In nucleotides, the CDR3 is TGTGCCAGCAGCGGACACAGGGGGGGCCAAGAGACCCAGTACTTC. The encoded protein is CASSGHRGGQETQYF.

This clonotype has just a few counts. This CDR3 is CAIRTATQDGAFF. DNA of the CDR3: TGTGCCATCAGGACGGCCACCCAGGATGGGGCTTTCTTT. The V gene is TRBV10-3, the J gene TRBJ1-1; the D is unclear. CDR3 size: 13 residues. V was shortened by 6 bases and J by 11 bases, with 19 bases between the two germline ends. CDR1 is ENHRY and CDR2 is SYGVKD in the germline V gene.